This TCR beta chain was obtained from a study of untreated major depressive disorder. A word on this clone: The antigen remains undetermined.

Germline lookup yields CDR1 MGHRA and CDR2 YSYEKL. The CDR3 covers 16 residues. V lost 0 bases and J lost 1, with 10 bases in between. Approximately 31 ml of peripheral blood was collected per donor. The study, taken as a whole, reports: Compared with controls, depressed patients showed more TRBV05-01 (Vbeta 5.1) usage in CD4+ T cells.

The repertoire was sequenced with immunoSEQ multiplex PCR; TCRdb's copy has only in-frame clones and lacks some. The sample carries around 13,000 clones, around 90% recorded once. This chain connects TRBV4-1 to TRBJ1-5; D is ambiguous. This receptor was identified in a young woman with major depressive disorder. The sequencing sample was made of CD4+ T cells from PBMCs. CDR3 sequence reads: CASSQEIGRSNQPQHF. Written as DNA, the CDR3 is TGCGCCAGCAGCCAAGAAATAGGTAGGAGCAATCAGCCCCAGCATTTT.